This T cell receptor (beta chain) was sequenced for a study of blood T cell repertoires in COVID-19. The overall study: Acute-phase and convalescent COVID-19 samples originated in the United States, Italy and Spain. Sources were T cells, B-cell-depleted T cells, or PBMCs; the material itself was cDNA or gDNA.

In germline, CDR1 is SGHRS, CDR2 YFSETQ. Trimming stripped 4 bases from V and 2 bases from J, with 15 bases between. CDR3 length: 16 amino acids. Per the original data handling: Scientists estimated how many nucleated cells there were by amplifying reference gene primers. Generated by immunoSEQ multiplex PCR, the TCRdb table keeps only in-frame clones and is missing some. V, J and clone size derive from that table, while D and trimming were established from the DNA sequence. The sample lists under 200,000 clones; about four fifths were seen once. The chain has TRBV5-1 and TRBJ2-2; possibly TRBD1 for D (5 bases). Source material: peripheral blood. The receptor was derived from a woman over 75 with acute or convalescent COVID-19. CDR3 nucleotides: TGCGCCAGCAGCCCCATTGTGGGGCGAAACACCGGGGAGCTGTTTTTT. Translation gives CASSPIVGRNTGELFF.